This entry lists 9 T cell receptor beta chains sequenced from one sample in a study of pediatric ulcerative colitis. During colonoscopy, one to two rectal pinch biopsies were collected. Generated by immunoSEQ multiplex PCR, the TCRdb table keeps only in-frame clones and is missing some. In the table there are about 35,000 clones, about 81% of which are singletons. Material for sequencing was gut tissue. These receptors were collected from a boy aged 5-17 years with mild ulcerative colitis.

The chain's CDR3 is CASSYPGQGRAGNTIYF. CDR3 DNA sequence: TGTGCCAGCAGCTACCCGGGACAGGGAAGGGCTGGAAACACCATATATTTT. The chain recombines TRBV5-5 with TRBJ1-3, with TRBD1 matching 9 bases. This CDR3 has 17 amino acids. Germline CDR1 and CDR2: SGHKS and YYEKEE (reference sequence). The junction had 9 bases not matched to a gene; V was cut back by 3 bases and J by 2 bases.

The sample holds one count of this clone. V and J are TRBV30 and TRBJ2-6; TRBD1 matches 8 bases. Germline V gives CDR1 GTSNPN, CDR2 SVGIG (reference sequence). Trimming cost V 6 bases and J 2 bases; bases outside gene matches: 18. There are 19 residues in the CDR3. The CDR3 is CACPILGQASLAGANVLTF. The CDR3 region has the DNA TGTGCCTGCCCGATATTGGGACAGGCTTCCCTAGCTGGGGCCAACGTCCTGACTTTC.

A note on this clone: Different DNA sequences within this sample yield the same CDR3. The chain links TRBV2 to TRBJ1-1; D is uncertain. V lost 5 bases and J 4 bases, leaving 8 bases between the germline ends. This CDR3 is 12 amino acids long. CDR1 is SNHLY and CDR2 is FYNNEI in the germline V gene. The CDR3 loop reads CASSRAGTEAFF. Written as DNA, the CDR3 is TGTGCCAGCAGTCGGGCCGGCACTGAAGCTTTCTTT. The full variable domain, completed using reference TRBV2 and TRBJ1-1, is EPEVTQTPSHQVTQMGQEVILRCVPISNHLYFYWYRQILGQKVEFLVSFYNNEISEKSEIFDDQFSVERPDGSNFTLKIRSTKLEDSAMYFCASSRAGTEAFFGQGTRLTVV.

For the CDR3, the DNA is TGTGCCAGCAGCTTGAGGGGGGGATCAGGGAGAGAGACCCAGTACTTC. This sequence encodes CASSLRGGSGRETQYF. The chain employs TRBV5-4 and TRBJ2-5, with a weak D call TRBD2 (7 bases). V was pared by 1 base and J by 4 bases, with 17 bases between. The CDR3 extends over 16 amino acids. The germline CDR1 and CDR2 sequences are SGHNT and YYREEE (reference sequence).

The chain employs TRBV5-4 and TRBJ1-1; D gene uncertain. Trimming took 1 base from V and 4 from J, leaving 8 bases between them. The CDR3 covers 13 residues. Germline V gene sequence: CDR1 SGHNT, CDR2 YYREEE (reference sequence). The CDR3 is CASSLREGTEAFF. CDR3 sequence (DNA): TGTGCCAGCAGCTTGAGGGAGGGCACTGAAGCTTTCTTT. Drawing the rest from reference TRBV5-4 and TRBJ1-1, the complete variable domain is ETGVTQSPTHLIKTRGQQVTLRCSSQSGHNTVSWYQQALGQGPQFIFQYYREEENGRGNFPPRFSGLQFPNYSSELNVNALELDDSALYLCASSLREGTEAFFGQGTRLTVV.

The gene calls are TRBV11-3 and TRBJ2-7; 7 bases align to TRBD1. CDR1 is SGHNT, CDR2 YENEEA, per germline. CDR3 length: 14 amino acids. The J segment lost 2 bases and the V segment lost 5 bases, leaving 6 bases of the junction unmatched. DNA of the CDR3: TGTGCCAGCAGCAGGGGGCACCCTACCTACGAGCAGTACTTC. It is translated as CASSRGHPTYEQYF.

This clone was seen only once. J is TRBJ2-7 and V is TRBV4-1, with 7 bases that match TRBD2. The CDR3 covers 15 residues. CDR1 is MGHRA and CDR2 is YSYEKL in the germline V gene. The V segment lost 3 bases and the J segment 2 bases; nucleotides outside the gene matches: 7. The CDR3 bases are TGCGCCAGCAGCCACTTCTCGGGGGGTACCTACGAGCAGTACTTC. This encodes CASSHFSGGTYEQYF.

The chain links TRBV5-1 to TRBJ2-2, with TRBD1 identical over 9 bases. V trimming: 4 bases; J trimming: 7 bases; junction bases outside the gene matches: 8. CDR1 and CDR2 from the germline V gene are SGHRS and YFSETQ. The CDR3 runs to 15 residues. In nucleotides, the CDR3 is TGCGCCAGCAGCGCGACGGGACAGGGTTTCGGGGAGCTGTTTTTT. Protein product: CASSATGQGFGELFF.

The chain links TRBV4-1 to TRBJ1-1; tentative D call: TRBD1 (6 bases). This CDR3 has 16 residues. CDR1 MGHRA and CDR2 YSYEKL come from the germline V gene. V dropped 0 bases and J dropped 1 base, with 12 bases sitting between them. The DNA of the CDR3 is TGCGCCAGCAGCCAAGATGCGGGGGGCCGGAACACTGAAGCTTTCTTT. It yields the protein CASSQDAGGRNTEAFF.